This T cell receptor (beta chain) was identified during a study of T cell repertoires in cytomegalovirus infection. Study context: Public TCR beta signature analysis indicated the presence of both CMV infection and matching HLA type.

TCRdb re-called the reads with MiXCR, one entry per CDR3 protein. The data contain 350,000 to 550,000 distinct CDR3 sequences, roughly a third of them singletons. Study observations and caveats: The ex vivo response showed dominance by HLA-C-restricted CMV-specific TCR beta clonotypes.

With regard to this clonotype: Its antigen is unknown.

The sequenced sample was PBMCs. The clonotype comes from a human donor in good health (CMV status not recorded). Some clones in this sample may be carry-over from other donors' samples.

The chain's CDR3 is CASSVLAEDFNEQFF. The CDR3 DNA reads as TGTGCCAGCAGCGTTCTAGCGGAGGACTTCAATGAGCAGTTCTTC. J is TRBJ2-1 and V is TRBV9, with TRBD2 matching over 7 bases. V lost 2 bases and J lost 6; bases outside the gene matches: 8. The CDR3 runs to 15 residues. CDR1 is SGDLS, CDR2 YYNGEE, per germline.